This T cell receptor beta chain appears in the sequencing data of a study of CD8 T cells in ankylosing spondylitis. Germline V gene data show CDR1 as SGHDN and CDR2 as FVKESK. V was pared by 5 bases and J by 3 bases, with 15 bases between. This CDR3 has 15 amino acids. TCRdb re-derived calls from the 5' RACE reads in MiXCR, one entry per CDR3 protein. The table shows 200,000 to 300,000 distinct CDR3 sequences, with roughly a tenth occurring only once. The study, taken as a whole, reports: About 8 highly homologous variants made up a TCR beta motif that seemed to typify ankylosing spondylitis blood. Reportedly, matched ankylosing spondylitis synovial fluid was significantly enriched for disease-linked clones.

In its sample, this clonotype was seen many times. Its antigen is not known. This chain connects TRBV14 to TRBJ2-3; D is possibly TRBD2 (6 bases). The sequenced material came from blood, either unsorted or a sorted T cell fraction (not recorded which). The sequence came from a male donor with ankylosing spondylitis or in good health (not recorded which). CDR3 nucleotide sequence: TGTGCCAGCAGCGCGGGAAGCGTTGGTACAGATACGCAGTATTTT. Translated: CASSAGSVGTDTQYF.